A selection of T cell receptor beta chains follows, all from one sample in a study of identical twins. TCRdb called the 5' RACE reads again in MiXCR, with one record for every CDR3 protein. The sample contains some 760,000 distinct CDR3 sequences, 15% to 20% of which appear only once. These sequences were also reported in another study, on T cells expressing NK-cell markers.

Sequencing was done on a sample of PBMCs. These receptors were collected from a woman aged 18 to 35 in good health. Each CDR3 is given with its conserved first and last residue. D genes are given only for firm matches. Clone size, where shown, is once, few, many, or a class for clones that have expanded.

CDR3nt,CDR3aa,abundance,j_gene,v_gene,d_gene
TGCGCCAGCAAGACTGGCGACTCCTACGAGCAGTACTTC,CASKTGDSYEQYF,.,TRBJ2-7,TRBV5-1,.
TGCAGCGTTGACGGGTCGTGGAGCACAGATACGCAGTATTTT,CSVDGSWSTDTQYF,many,TRBJ2-3,TRBV29-1,.
TGTGCCAGCAGCTTTATTACTATGAGGACAGAGGCTTTCTTT,CASSFITMRTEAFF,few,TRBJ1-1,TRBV5-6,.
TGTGCCAGCAGCACGGGAGGAAGGGGAGAGACCCAGTACTTC,CASSTGGRGETQYF,.,TRBJ2-5,TRBV7-9,TRBD2
TGCAGTGCCCGGAGGGGGCCGATGGTTCAGCCCCAGCATTTT,CSARRGPMVQPQHF,.,TRBJ1-5,TRBV20-1,TRBD1
TGTGCCAGCAGAGAAGCGGGTGGGGCCAACGTCCTGACTTTC,CASREAGGANVLTF,.,TRBJ2-6,TRBV6-4,.
TGTGCCAGCAGTTTAGCACTTCTCCCCGGGGAGCTGTTTTTT,CASSLALLPGELFF,few,TRBJ2-2,TRBV12-3/TRBV12-4,.
TGTGCCAGCAGCCGGGACAGGAAGTATGGCTACACCTTC,CASSRDRKYGYTF,few,TRBJ1-2,TRBV3-1,TRBD1
TGTGCCAGCAGCGTAGATTCCCATAACACTGAAGCTTTCTTT,CASSVDSHNTEAFF,.,TRBJ1-1,TRBV9,.
TGTGCCTGGAGTGTACGCGGCAGTCTAGAGACCCAGTACTTC,CAWSVRGSLETQYF,few,TRBJ2-5,TRBV30,.
TGTGCCAGCAGTGTTCGTCAGGGGATCGGGGAGCTGTTTTTT,CASSVRQGIGELFF,few,TRBJ2-2,TRBV6-1,.
TGTGCCATCCGTCCTAGCGGGGGGGACGAGCAGTACTTC,CAIRPSGGDEQYF,few,TRBJ2-7,TRBV10-3,TRBD2
TGTGCCAGCAGCACCGCCCACAATGAGCAGTTCTTC,CASSTAHNEQFF,few,TRBJ2-1,TRBV13,.
TGCAGCGTCGAGGATCCTAGCTCCTACGAGCAGTACTTC,CSVEDPSSYEQYF,.,TRBJ2-7,TRBV29-1,.
TGCAGTGCCACATCTCCGACAGGGAACGAGCAGTACTTC,CSATSPTGNEQYF,many,TRBJ2-7,TRBV20-1,TRBD1
TGTGCCAGCAGCTTACCAGGGCGGGGGGCTAATGAGCAGTTCTTC,CASSLPGRGANEQFF,.,TRBJ2-1,TRBV11-2,TRBD2
TGTGCCAGCAGCAAACTCCCCGAGACAGGGGAGAGGAAGACCCAGTACTTC,CASSKLPETGERKTQYF,few,TRBJ2-5,TRBV21-1,.
TGTGCCAGCATTCGGGAGGGGCGGGGGTACGAGCAGTACTTC,CASIREGRGYEQYF,.,TRBJ2-7,TRBV7-9,TRBD2
TGTGCCAGCAGTTTCGGAGGAGTCAATGAGCAGTTCTTC,CASSFGGVNEQFF,many,TRBJ2-1,TRBV12-3/TRBV12-4,.
TGCAGTGCTAGAAACAGTTACCAAGAGACCCAGTACTTC,CSARNSYQETQYF,.,TRBJ2-5,TRBV20-1,.
TGTGCCAGCAGCTTAGTCGCAGGGGCTCAGGCCCAGCATTTT,CASSLVAGAQAQHF,.,TRBJ1-5,TRBV7-2,.
TGCAGCGTTCTGGACAACTCCTACGAGCAGTACTTC,CSVLDNSYEQYF,.,TRBJ2-7,TRBV29-1,.
TGCGCCAGCAGCGGGGACAGTATGAACACTGAAGCTTTCTTT,CASSGDSMNTEAFF,.,TRBJ1-1,TRBV5-1,TRBD1
TGTGCCAGCAGCATTTCCGAGGCCAGGGAGCTGTTTTTT,CASSISEARELFF,few,TRBJ2-2,TRBV6-2/TRBV6-3,.
TGTGCCAGCAGCGACAGCCACCGCTATGGCTACACCTTC,CASSDSHRYGYTF,.,TRBJ1-2,TRBV12-3/TRBV12-4,.
TGCAGCGTTGAGGCCGGGAGGGCCGGGGAGACCCAGTACTTC,CSVEAGRAGETQYF,few,TRBJ2-5,TRBV29-1,TRBD2